This T cell receptor beta chain was obtained from a study of T cells in Graves' hyperthyroidism and ophthalmopathy. Using RNA transcripts as the source, TCR beta CDR3 regions were amplified. RT-PCR in the first round (using the HTBI primer set) targeted the TCR CDR3. TCRdb reanalysed the multiplex PCR reads using MiXCR and keeps one entry per CDR3 protein. The sample includes around 300,000 distinct CDR3 sequences, roughly 14% of them seen just once. Cells are PBMCs isolated from about 10 ml of fresh blood. This clonotype has a handful of counts. Its antigen is not identified. Findings of the study overall: Patients with ophthalmopathy were separated from those with stable hyperthyroidism by a 13 V-J model. In validation, the model predicted ophthalmopathy. These predictions came a median about 6.5 months before onset.

The CDR3 spans 14 residues. J lost 2 bases, V lost 1 base, and 1 base had no gene match. Germline V lookup: CDR1 SEHNR, CDR2 FQNEAQ (reference sequence). The clonotype originates from a woman between 25 and 40 years old with Graves' hyperthyroidism. The chain employs TRBV7-9 and TRBJ1-2, with 7 positions matching TRBD1. Specimen: blood. CDR3 DNA sequence: TGTGCCAGCAGCTTAGAGACAGGGAACTATGGCTACACCTTC. Translation gives CASSLETGNYGYTF.